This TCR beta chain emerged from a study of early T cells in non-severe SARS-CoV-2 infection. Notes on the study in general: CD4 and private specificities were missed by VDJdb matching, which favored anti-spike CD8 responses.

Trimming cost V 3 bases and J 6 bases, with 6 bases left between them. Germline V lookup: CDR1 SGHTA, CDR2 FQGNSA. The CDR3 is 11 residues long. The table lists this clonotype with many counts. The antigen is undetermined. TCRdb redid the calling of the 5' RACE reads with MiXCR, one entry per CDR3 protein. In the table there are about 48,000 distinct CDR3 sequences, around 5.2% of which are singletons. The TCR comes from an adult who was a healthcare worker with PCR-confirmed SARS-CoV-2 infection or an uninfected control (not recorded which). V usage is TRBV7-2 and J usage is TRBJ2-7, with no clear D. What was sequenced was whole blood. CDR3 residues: CASSFGPEQYF. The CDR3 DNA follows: TGTGCCAGCAGCTTTGGACCCGAGCAGTACTTC. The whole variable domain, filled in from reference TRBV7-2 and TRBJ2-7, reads GAGVSQSPSNKVTEKGKDVELRCDPISGHTALYWYRQSLGQGLEFLIYFQGNSAPDKSGLPSDRFSAERTGGSVSTLTIQRTQQEDSAVYLCASSFGPEQYFGPGTRLTVT.